Shown below are 17 T cell receptor beta chains from a single sample sequenced in a study of human T cells and chemical hapten exposure. Time point given: pre-sensitization, week 0. Treatment given: therapeutic diphenylcyclopropenone sensitization with weekly scalp DPC. A single record per CDR3 protein comes from TCRdb applying MiXCR to the RACE reads. The profile shows some 250,000 distinct CDR3 sequences, approximately 8% of them singletons. The sequences come from whole blood, collected in connection with sensitization to the hapten diphenylcyclopropenone (DPC). All receptors come from a man in his late teens or twenties with alopecia areata. Some clones in this sample may be carry-over from other donors' samples.

Only a few counts were recorded for this clonotype. The chain uses TRBV15 and TRBJ2-4; D gene uncertain. The CDR3 consists of 17 residues. CDR1 and CDR2 from the germline V gene are LNHNV and YYDKDF (reference sequence). V gave up 5 bases and J gave up 6 bases, with 23 bases separating them. The CDR3 spells CATSPSQVQILRNIQYF. Written as DNA, the CDR3 is TGTGCCACCAGCCCCTCGCAGGTCCAGATTTTAAGAAACATTCAGTACTTC.

The V and J genes are TRBV12-3 or TRBV12-4 and TRBJ2-7, with D possibly being TRBD2 (5 bases). CDR3 length: 11 amino acids. Trimming stripped 6 bases from V and 8 bases from J, with 11 bases between. In nucleotides, the CDR3 is TGTGCCAGCAGCCTGGGGAGACAGCAGTACTTC. Translating it yields CASSLGRQQYF.

V is TRBV5-1 and J is TRBJ2-7; D might be TRBD1 (6 bases). Germline V gene data show CDR1 as SGHRS and CDR2 as YFSETQ. The CDR3 totals 18 residues. Trimming took off 3 bases at V and 0 bases at J, with 22 bases between the two ends. CDR3 nucleotides: TGCGCCAGCAGCTCCGGAAGACTTGGACAGCGCCTCTCCTACGAGCAGTACTTC. This codes for CASSSGRLGQRLSYEQYF.

This clonotype was observed a few times. This rearrangement joins TRBV25-1 to TRBJ1-4; D is undetermined. CDR3 size: 15 residues. Looked up from germline, CDR1 is MGHDK and CDR2 is SYGVNS. V lost 4 bases, J lost 8 bases, and 17 bases lay in between. DNA of the CDR3: TGTGCCAGCAGTGTGGTGCGGCCAAACACCGAAAAACTGTTTTTT. Translated: CASSVVRPNTEKLFF.

The table lists this clonotype with a few counts. The genes are TRBV9 and TRBJ2-7; perhaps TRBD1 as D (6 bases). Germline CDR1 and CDR2: SGDLS and YYNGEE. CDR3 size: 14 residues. Trimming shortened V by 3 bases and J by 5 bases, and 15 bases separated the two germline ends. CDR3 in DNA: TGTGCCAGCAGCGCCCGGACAGCTACGAACGAGCAGTACTTC. Its translation is CASSARTATNEQYF. Using reference TRBV9 and TRBJ2-7 for the parts outside the CDR3, the full variable domain is DSGVTQTPKHLITATGQRVTLRCSPRSGDLSVYWYQQSLDQGLQFLIQYYNGEERAKGNILERFSAQQFPDLHSELNLSSLELGDSALYFCASSARTATNEQYFGPGTRLTVT.

This clonotype showed up just a few times. The chain has TRBV6-2 or TRBV6-3 and TRBJ2-6; 9 bases line up with TRBD1. Germline values: CDR1 MNHEY, CDR2 SVGEGT. The CDR3 length is 17 residues. The ends lost 5 bases at V and 0 bases at J; junction bases unmatched: 5. CDR3 nucleotides: TGTGCCAGCAGTCCATGGACAGGGGACTCTGGGGCCAACGTCCTGACTTTC. The encoded protein is CASSPWTGDSGANVLTF.

In this sample, this clonotype turned up a few times. The genes are TRBV28 and TRBJ2-3, with D unresolved. Germline loops: CDR1 MDHEN, CDR2 SYDVKM. The V and J ends lost 4 bases and 2 bases respectively, with 10 bases between them. CDR3 length equals 14 residues. The CDR3 is CASSWATYTDTQYF. The CDR3, as DNA: TGTGCCAGCAGTTGGGCTACCTACACAGATACGCAGTATTTT.

This clonotype was picked up a small number of times. The V gene is TRBV4-3, the J gene TRBJ2-1; TRBD2 aligns across 8 bases. Germline CDR1 and CDR2: LGHNA and YSLEER. The CDR3 is made up of 15 amino acids. V was pared by 0 bases and J by 8 bases, with 6 bases of the junction left unmatched. The CDR3 protein is CASSQDRIGRDEQFF. For the CDR3, the DNA is TGCGCCAGCAGCCAAGATCGTATCGGGAGGGATGAGCAGTTCTTC.

The genes are TRBV6-2 or TRBV6-3 and TRBJ1-5; 10 nucleotides line up with TRBD1. Trimming cost V 6 bases and J 5 bases; bases outside gene matches: 13. Germline V lookup: CDR1 MNHEY, CDR2 SVGEGT. This CDR3 comprises 17 residues. The CDR3 spells CASSLRQGAKEYQPQHF. The CDR3 bases are TGTGCCAGCAGCCTTCGACAGGGGGCTAAAGAATATCAGCCCCAGCATTTT.

The CDR3 bases are TGTGCCAGCAGCCTAGGGCCATCAGCTTTCTTT. Translated, it gives CASSLGPSAFF. The chain joins TRBV12-3 or TRBV12-4 to TRBJ1-1; D remains unclear. Between the trimmed V and J ends, which lost 6 bases and 10 bases, there was a span of 12 bases. This CDR3 has 11 residues.

This clonotype was found many times. The CDR3 loop is CASSPGTSSGANVLTF. DNA of the CDR3: TGTGCCAGCAGCCCCGGGACGAGTTCTGGGGCCAACGTCCTGACTTTC. This rearrangement joins TRBV2 to TRBJ2-6; the D gene could be TRBD1 or TRBD2 (5 bases each). Germline V CDR1 and CDR2: SNHLY, FYNNEI. V dropped 6 bases and J dropped 1 base, with 13 bases sitting between them. The CDR3 has 16 amino acids.

This chain uses TRBV12-3 or TRBV12-4 with TRBJ1-3, with D uncertain. The CDR3 spans 15 residues. V lost 5 bases and J 0 bases, leaving 11 bases between the germline ends. The DNA for the CDR3 is TGTGCCAGCAGTCGTCCCAGGTTCTCTGGAAACACCATATATTTT. Its protein product is CASSRPRFSGNTIYF.

This clonotype came up a few times. The V and J genes are TRBV6-2 or TRBV6-3 and TRBJ2-1, with no clear D. Trimming left V 0 bases short and J 7 bases short, with 7 bases between. The CDR3 contains 13 residues. Germline V CDR1 and CDR2: MNHEY, SVGEGT. CDR3 region: CASSYSMRNEQFF. The CDR3 DNA reads as TGTGCCAGCAGTTACTCCATGCGTAATGAGCAGTTCTTC.

This clonotype showed up just a few times. The chain recombines TRBV5-1 with TRBJ1-1; D possibly corresponds to TRBD1 (6 bases). Germline V lookup: CDR1 SGHRS, CDR2 YFSETQ. Trimming removed 1 base at V and 1 base at J, with 17 bases between. The length of the CDR3 is 17 residues. The CDR3 protein is CASSLKGGVPKNTEAFF. The CDR3 region has the DNA TGCGCCAGCAGCTTGAAAGGGGGTGTCCCTAAGAACACTGAAGCTTTCTTT.

This clonotype was counted between two and nine times. The chain links TRBV9 to TRBJ2-3, with a tentative D call TRBD2 (5 bases). The V end was cut by 0 bases, the J end by 0 bases, with 8 bases between. Per the germline V gene, CDR1 is SGDLS and CDR2 is YYNGEE. The CDR3 has 15 residues. CDR3 in amino acids: CASSVDSVSTDTQYF. DNA for the CDR3: TGTGCCAGCAGCGTAGATAGCGTTAGCACAGATACGCAGTATTTT. Together with reference TRBV9 and TRBJ2-3, the CDR3 gives the full variable domain: DSGVTQTPKHLITATGQRVTLRCSPRSGDLSVYWYQQSLDQGLQFLIQYYNGEERAKGNILERFSAQQFPDLHSELNLSSLELGDSALYFCASSVDSVSTDTQYFGPGTRLTVL.

This chain joins TRBV20-1 and TRBJ2-1; D unresolved. The length of the CDR3 is 15 residues. Trimming removed 3 bases from V and 0 bases from J, with 12 bases in between. Germline V lookup: CDR1 DFQATT, CDR2 SNEGSKA (reference sequence). The CDR3 is CSARTGHGSYNEQFF. The CDR3 DNA is TGCAGTGCTAGGACTGGTCACGGCTCCTACAATGAGCAGTTCTTC.

The V call is TRBV12-3 or TRBV12-4, the J call TRBJ2-1, with D unresolved. Between the trimmed V and J ends, which lost 3 bases and 4 bases, there was a span of 19 bases. The CDR3 covers 17 residues. CDR3 sequence reads: CASSLGTARKLYNEQFF. CDR3 DNA: TGTGCCAGCAGTTTGGGTACCGCTCGGAAGTTGTACAATGAGCAGTTCTTC.